The count of the clone carrying this TCR beta chain is one. What it binds is unknown. V was pared by 5 bases and J by 6 bases, with 3 bases of the junction left unmatched. The CDR3 contains 13 residues. CDR1 LNHNV and CDR2 YYDKDF come from the germline V gene (reference sequence). TCR beta VDJ combinations and CDR3 sequences were profiled from genomic DNA. TCRdb called the reads again in MiXCR, with one record for every CDR3 protein. The table includes 200,000 to 250,000 distinct CDR3 sequences, roughly 57% detected once. These data are taken from a study of CD8+CD57+ T cells in acquired aplastic anemia. At the level of the study: The DNA of sorted CD4+ and CD8+ cells averaged approximately 3.4 ug. Read counts for CD4+ cells (from healthy donors) averaged approximately 11 million.

Study-level findings and limits: Patients shared around 30 CD8+ CDR3 sequences with controls. Controls did not differ significantly from patients in CD8+ Simpson's diversity.

The source material was sorted CD4+, CD8+, or CD8+CD57+ T cells (not recorded which) from PBMCs. This TCR was sampled from a human donor in good health. The chain recombines TRBV15 with TRBJ2-1; 8 bases align to TRBD2. CDR3 DNA sequence: TGTGCCACCAGCGGCGGACTAGCCAATGAGCAGTTCTTC. Translating gives CATSGGLANEQFF.